Listed below are T cell receptor beta chains from one sample, sequenced in a study of blood T cell repertoires in COVID-19. The protocol was immunoSEQ multiplex PCR, while the TCRdb copy is restricted to in-frame clones and leaves out a portion. Among 70,000 or so clones, over 70% were seen once, and the ten largest hold roughly a third. What was sequenced was peripheral blood. These receptors originate from a woman between 70 and 85 years old with acute or convalescent COVID-19. Each CDR3 is given with its conserved first and last residue. The order of the fields is clone size, V gene, D gene, J gene, CDR3 DNA, CDR3 protein. The D gene is left open where the match is weak. Clone size appears in some rows only: once, few, many, or a class for an expanded clone.

clone_size: -
v_call: TRBV12-3/TRBV12-4
d_call: -
j_call: TRBJ2-1
cdr3_nt: TGTGCCAGCAGTAATACAGGTTACAATGAGCAGTTCTTC
cdr3_aa: CASSNTGYNEQFF

clone_size: -
v_call: TRBV7-2
d_call: TRBD1
j_call: TRBJ1-2
cdr3_nt: TGTGCCAGCATCCCAGACAGGGACTATGGCTACACCTTC
cdr3_aa: CASIPDRDYGYTF

clone_size: -
v_call: TRBV7-8
d_call: -
j_call: TRBJ1-1
cdr3_nt: TGTGCCAGCAGCTTAGATTCGGGTACTGAAGCTTTCTTT
cdr3_aa: CASSLDSGTEAFF

clone_size: -
v_call: TRBV10-3
d_call: TRBD1
j_call: TRBJ2-7
cdr3_nt: TGTGCCACGACCGGGACAGTTCTTGGCGAGCAGTACTTC
cdr3_aa: CATTGTVLGEQYF

clone_size: few
v_call: TRBV4-1
d_call: TRBD1
j_call: TRBJ1-1
cdr3_nt: TGCGCCAGCAGCCCGGGACAGGGTTGGGACACTGAAGCTTTCTTT
cdr3_aa: CASSPGQGWDTEAFF

clone_size: -
v_call: TRBV12-3/TRBV12-4
d_call: TRBD2
j_call: TRBJ2-1
cdr3_nt: TGTGCCAGCAGTTCATGGGGGGGTGAGCAGTTCTTC
cdr3_aa: CASSSWGGEQFF

clone_size: -
v_call: TRBV14
d_call: -
j_call: TRBJ1-1
cdr3_nt: TGTGCCAGCAGCCAGCATGGACTGCTGAACACTGAAGCTTTCTTT
cdr3_aa: CASSQHGLLNTEAFF

clone_size: -
v_call: TRBV11-2
d_call: TRBD1
j_call: TRBJ1-5
cdr3_nt: TGTGCCAGCAGCTTAGGCAGGGGGCAGCCCCAGCATTTT
cdr3_aa: CASSLGRGQPQHF

clone_size: -
v_call: TRBV7-2
d_call: TRBD2
j_call: TRBJ2-3
cdr3_nt: TGTGCCAGCGCGGCTAGCGGGGGGTTGTTTACAGATACGCAGTATTTT
cdr3_aa: CASAASGGLFTDTQYF

clone_size: -
v_call: TRBV11-2
d_call: TRBD2
j_call: TRBJ2-3
cdr3_nt: TGTGCCAGCAGCTTAGTGACTAGCGGGGGTAGGGTTCCGCAGTATTTT
cdr3_aa: CASSLVTSGGRVPQYF

clone_size: -
v_call: TRBV25-1
d_call: -
j_call: TRBJ2-2
cdr3_nt: TGTGCCAGCAGGGAAAGGGGAACCGGGGAGCTGTTTTTT
cdr3_aa: CASRERGTGELFF

clone_size: -
v_call: TRBV19
d_call: TRBD1
j_call: TRBJ1-3
cdr3_nt: TGTGCCAGTAGTCCGGGGACAGTCTCTGGAAACACCATATATTTT
cdr3_aa: CASSPGTVSGNTIYF

clone_size: -
v_call: TRBV5-1
d_call: TRBD2
j_call: TRBJ2-3
cdr3_nt: TGCGCCCGCAGCGGGGGGGGAGTCACAGATACGCAGTATTTT
cdr3_aa: CARSGGGVTDTQYF

clone_size: -
v_call: TRBV4-3
d_call: TRBD1
j_call: TRBJ1-3
cdr3_nt: TGCGCCAGCAGCCAAGGGACAGGGGTGTCCGTGGGAAACACCATATATTTT
cdr3_aa: CASSQGTGVSVGNTIYF

clone_size: few
v_call: TRBV3-1/TRBV3-2
d_call: TRBD1
j_call: TRBJ1-5
cdr3_nt: TGTGCCAGCAGCCAGAGGACAGGGAGTCAGCCCCAGCATTTT
cdr3_aa: CASSQRTGSQPQHF

clone_size: -
v_call: TRBV5-1
d_call: -
j_call: TRBJ1-1
cdr3_nt: TGCGCCAGCAACATTGATGGTGGGGGGGAATCTTTCTTT
cdr3_aa: CASNIDGGGESFF

clone_size: few
v_call: TRBV12-3/TRBV12-4
d_call: TRBD1
j_call: TRBJ1-2
cdr3_nt: TGTGCCAGCAGCCTGGGGACAGGGGTTTACACCTTC
cdr3_aa: CASSLGTGVYTF

clone_size: few
v_call: TRBV29-1
d_call: TRBD1
j_call: TRBJ1-5
cdr3_nt: TGCAGCGTTGACCCGACAGGGGTTGGCAATCAGCCCCAGCATTTT
cdr3_aa: CSVDPTGVGNQPQHF

clone_size: few
v_call: TRBV15
d_call: -
j_call: TRBJ1-2
cdr3_nt: TGTGCCACCAGCAGAGCGGGGGGGTCTGATGGCTACACCTTC
cdr3_aa: CATSRAGGSDGYTF

clone_size: once
v_call: TRBV7-2
d_call: -
j_call: TRBJ1-1
cdr3_nt: TGTGCCAGCAGCCCGAGGAACACTGAAGCTTTCTTT
cdr3_aa: CASSPRNTEAFF

clone_size: -
v_call: TRBV6-5
d_call: TRBD1
j_call: TRBJ1-2
cdr3_nt: TGTGCCAGCACCCCAAATGGAGGGGGCGGCTATGGCTACACCTTC
cdr3_aa: CASTPNGGGGYGYTF

clone_size: -
v_call: TRBV29-1
d_call: -
j_call: TRBJ1-1
cdr3_nt: TGCAGCGGAACGACAGGTTTAGGGACTGAAGCTTTCTTT
cdr3_aa: CSGTTGLGTEAFF

clone_size: -
v_call: TRBV21-1
d_call: -
j_call: TRBJ2-7
cdr3_nt: TGTGCCAGCAGCAAGGGAGGACAGGGGGTCTTCTACGAGCAGTACTTC
cdr3_aa: CASSKGGQGVFYEQYF

clone_size: -
v_call: TRBV3-1/TRBV3-2
d_call: -
j_call: TRBJ2-3
cdr3_nt: TGTGCCAGCAGCCAAGGAATTGGGGCGAACACAGATACGCAGTATTTT
cdr3_aa: CASSQGIGANTDTQYF

clone_size: -
v_call: TRBV6-5
d_call: -
j_call: TRBJ1-2
cdr3_nt: TGTGCCAGCACCCAGTGGCGGGGTGGCTACACCTTC
cdr3_aa: CASTQWRGGYTF

clone_size: -
v_call: TRBV6-2/TRBV6-3
d_call: -
j_call: TRBJ1-2
cdr3_nt: TGTGCCAGCAGCACAGGGCCGTATGGCTACACCTTC
cdr3_aa: CASSTGPYGYTF

clone_size: -
v_call: TRBV7-9
d_call: -
j_call: TRBJ1-1
cdr3_nt: TGTGCCAGCACCCCCGCGGGGAACACTGAAGCTTTCTTT
cdr3_aa: CASTPAGNTEAFF

clone_size: -
v_call: TRBV6-1
d_call: TRBD1
j_call: TRBJ1-2
cdr3_nt: TGTGCCAGCAGTGAAACTCCCAGGACAGGCACTGGCTACACCTTC
cdr3_aa: CASSETPRTGTGYTF

clone_size: -
v_call: TRBV3-1/TRBV3-2
d_call: -
j_call: TRBJ1-2
cdr3_nt: TGTGCCAGCAGCCAAGAGAGACAGGCCTATGGCTACACCTTC
cdr3_aa: CASSQERQAYGYTF

clone_size: many
v_call: TRBV6-6
d_call: TRBD2
j_call: TRBJ2-4
cdr3_nt: TGTGCCAGCAGTCGGACTAGCGGGAACTCACTAGGCAAAAACATTCAGTACTTC
cdr3_aa: CASSRTSGNSLGKNIQYF

clone_size: few
v_call: TRBV27
d_call: -
j_call: TRBJ2-7
cdr3_nt: TGTGCCAGCAGTTTAAAAGGGGGGGACTCCTACGAGCAGTACTTC
cdr3_aa: CASSLKGGDSYEQYF

clone_size: -
v_call: TRBV5-5
d_call: -
j_call: TRBJ2-2
cdr3_nt: TGTGCCAGCAGCCCAGGGATTGTCACCGGGGAGCTGTTTTTT
cdr3_aa: CASSPGIVTGELFF

clone_size: few
v_call: TRBV6-5
d_call: -
j_call: TRBJ1-2
cdr3_nt: TGTGCCAGCAGTCCTTCGGGGGTATCCAACTATGGCTACACCTTC
cdr3_aa: CASSPSGVSNYGYTF

clone_size: few
v_call: TRBV19
d_call: TRBD2
j_call: TRBJ2-2
cdr3_nt: TGTGCCAGTAGCACCTGGAGGACGGGGGGTAACACCGGGGAGCTGTTTTTT
cdr3_aa: CASSTWRTGGNTGELFF

clone_size: -
v_call: TRBV28
d_call: -
j_call: TRBJ1-1
cdr3_nt: TGTGCCAGCAGTCCCACAGGGTACACTGAAGCTTTCTTT
cdr3_aa: CASSPTGYTEAFF

clone_size: -
v_call: TRBV28
d_call: TRBD1
j_call: TRBJ2-7
cdr3_nt: TGTGCCACCGTAGGGTCGGGCCCGGGACAGCTCGGGGACGAGCAGTACTTC
cdr3_aa: CATVGSGPGQLGDEQYF

clone_size: many
v_call: TRBV15
d_call: -
j_call: TRBJ1-5
cdr3_nt: TGTGCCACCAGCAGAGATGAAAACAGGGGCAATCAGCCCCAGCATTTT
cdr3_aa: CATSRDENRGNQPQHF

clone_size: -
v_call: TRBV7-2
d_call: -
j_call: TRBJ1-2
cdr3_nt: TGTGCCAGCAGCTTAGAGGCAGGGGAAAGCTATGGCTACACCTTC
cdr3_aa: CASSLEAGESYGYTF

clone_size: -
v_call: TRBV3-1/TRBV3-2
d_call: TRBD1
j_call: TRBJ2-1
cdr3_nt: TGTGCCAGCAGCCCAGGGGGACAGGGGAACTACAATGAGCAGTTCTTC
cdr3_aa: CASSPGGQGNYNEQFF

clone_size: once
v_call: TRBV29-1
d_call: TRBD1
j_call: TRBJ2-1
cdr3_nt: TGCAGCGGACGGACAGGGGAATACAATGAGCAGTTCTTC
cdr3_aa: CSGRTGEYNEQFF

clone_size: -
v_call: TRBV7-9
d_call: -
j_call: TRBJ1-3
cdr3_nt: TGTGCCAGCAGCATTCCAGGAAACTCTGGAAACACCATATATTTT
cdr3_aa: CASSIPGNSGNTIYF

clone_size: -
v_call: TRBV6-5
d_call: -
j_call: TRBJ1-4
cdr3_nt: TGTGCCAGCAGTTACTCGATGAGGGGGAGTGAAAAACTGTTTTTT
cdr3_aa: CASSYSMRGSEKLFF

clone_size: -
v_call: TRBV7-9
d_call: TRBD2
j_call: TRBJ2-2
cdr3_nt: TGTGCCAGCAGCGATGGGGAGGGAAACACCGGGGAGCTGTTTTTT
cdr3_aa: CASSDGEGNTGELFF

clone_size: -
v_call: TRBV28
d_call: TRBD1
j_call: TRBJ2-7
cdr3_nt: TGTGCCAGCAGTATAATAGGGACAGGGCCTAGCTCCTACGAGCAGTACTTC
cdr3_aa: CASSIIGTGPSSYEQYF